What follows are 15 T cell receptor beta chains derived from one specimen sequenced in a study of regulatory T cells in long-lasting Graves disease. Combining iRepertoire HTBI primers with Arm-PCR of CDR3 regions, the authors built TCR beta libraries. TCRdb re-called the multiplex PCR reads through MiXCR, storing one row per CDR3 protein. The repertoire holds 500,000 to 800,000 distinct CDR3 sequences, with around 32% as singletons. Regarding time point: persistent/refractory GD, antithyroid drugs over 5 years with positive TRAb. RNA isolated from PBMCs was used to make the TCR library. The input for sequencing was peripheral blood mononuclear cells (PBMCs), taken when the disease was refractory, from a patient treated with antithyroid drugs. Receptor source: a female donor with Graves disease.

In its sample, this clonotype was seen a few times. The rearrangement uses TRBV20-1 and TRBJ2-7; 12 bases are a match to TRBD2. The CDR3 loop spans 17 amino acids. With 0 bases clipped from V and 1 base from J, the junction kept 7 bases outside the gene matches. Germline V CDR1 and CDR2: DFQATT, SNEGSKA (reference sequence). The chain's CDR3 is CSARDPSGRAKSYEQYF. The DNA of the CDR3 is TGCAGTGCTAGAGACCCTAGCGGGAGGGCCAAATCCTACGAGCAGTACTTC.

Many counts were recorded for this clonotype. The V call is TRBV2, the J call TRBJ1-2; no definite D call. The CDR3 is made up of 12 amino acids. V lost 9 bases and J 2 bases, leaving 10 bases between the germline ends. Germline V lookup: CDR1 SNHLY, CDR2 FYNNEI. As DNA, the CDR3 is TGTGCCAGTTCCGGGATCAACTATGGCTACACCTTC. The encoded protein is CASSGINYGYTF.

This rearrangement joins TRBV30 to TRBJ1-1, with no clear D. The CDR3 covers 12 residues. Germline CDR1 reads GTSNPN; CDR2 reads SVGIG (reference sequence). V lost 3 bases and J lost 3, with 8 bases in between. The CDR3 region has the DNA TGTGCCTGGAGGGAGCATGACACTGAAGCTTTCTTT. It is translated as CAWREHDTEAFF. The complete variable domain, with remaining parts taken from reference TRBV30 and TRBJ1-1, reads SQTIHQWPATLVQPVGSPLSLECTVEGTSNPNLYWYRQAAGRGLQLLFYSVGIGQISSEVPQNLSASRPQDRQFILSSKKLLLSDSGFYLCAWREHDTEAFFGQGTRLTVV.

V gene TRBV5-1 combines with J gene TRBJ2-3; 7 bases agree with TRBD1. Germline CDR1 is SGHRS and CDR2 is YFSETQ. This CDR3 is 16 amino acids long. Trimming removed 4 bases from V and 0 bases from J; junction bases left unmatched: 8. The CDR3 nucleotides are TGCGCCAGCAGCCTCGGGACAGCTTCTAGCACAGATACGCAGTATTTT. Residues: CASSLGTASSTDTQYF. Full variable domain (outside the CDR3, taken from reference TRBV5-1 and TRBJ2-3): KAGVTQTPRYLIKTRGQQVTLSCSPISGHRSVSWYQQTPGQGLQFLFEYFSETQRNKGNFPGRFSGRQFSNSRSEMNVSTLELGDSALYLCASSLGTASSTDTQYFGPGTRLTVL.

DNA of the CDR3: TGTGCCAGCACAAGCGACCGGGACCCAGGATCTTTGGGACTGTTTTTT. Protein: CASTSDRDPGSLGLFF. The V and J genes are TRBV7-9 and TRBJ1-4; maybe TRBD1 (5 bases). The CDR3 covers 16 residues. Germline-derived CDR1 and CDR2 are SEHNR and FQNEAQ (reference sequence). The V end was cut by 7 bases, the J end by 13 bases, with 28 bases between. Full variable domain (outside the CDR3, taken from reference TRBV7-9 and TRBJ1-4): DTGVSQNPRHKITKRGQNVTFRCDPISEHNRLYWYRQTLGQGPEFLTYFQNEAQLEKSRLLSDRFSAERPKGSFSTLEIQRTEQGDSAMYLCASTSDRDPGSLGLFFGSGTQLSVL.

This clonotype has more than one count but fewer than ten. V and J are TRBV29-1 and TRBJ1-1; unclear D gene. Germline V CDR1 and CDR2: SQVTM, ANQGSEA. V was pared by 3 bases and J by 3 bases, with 5 bases between. CDR3 size: 11 residues. CDR3 protein: CSVETYTEAFF. DNA for the CDR3: TGCAGCGTTGAGACGTACACTGAAGCTTTCTTT.

There are a few counts of this clonotype. The gene calls are TRBV20-1 and TRBJ2-7, with TRBD2 identical over 10 bases. V lost 6 bases and J lost 4; bases outside the gene matches: 12. This CDR3 contains 15 residues. Germline CDR1 DFQATT, CDR2 SNEGSKA (reference sequence). CDR3 DNA: TGCAGTGCCGGCCCGGCTAGCGGGAGAAATTACGAGCAGTACTTC. Translated, it gives CSAGPASGRNYEQYF.

In its sample, this clonotype was seen many times. The chain couples TRBV12-3 or TRBV12-4 to TRBJ1-2; the match to TRBD1 covers 7 bases. The CDR3 length is 13 residues. The trim removed 5 bases at V and 5 bases at J, leaving 5 bases unmatched. As DNA, the CDR3 is TGTGCCAGCAGTCGGGACAGCCAGTATGGCTACACCTTC. The encoded protein is CASSRDSQYGYTF.

The chain uses TRBV19 and TRBJ1-2; weak D call: TRBD1 (6 bases). CDR1 and CDR2 (germline): LNHDA, SQIVND (reference sequence). The CDR3 has 15 residues. With 6 bases removed from V and 0 bases from J, the gap between germline ends came to 14 bases. The CDR3 nucleotides read TGTGCCAGTAGGCAACAGGGATCTACTAACTATGGCTACACCTTC. Amino acid sequence: CASRQQGSTNYGYTF.

This clonotype was seen many times. The chain uses TRBV28 and TRBJ2-2, with D perhaps TRBD2 (6 bases). The CDR3 sequence is 17 residues long. V was trimmed by 5 bases and J by 5 bases, leaving 21 bases between them. The V gene's germline CDR1 is MDHEN and CDR2 SYDVKM. The CDR3 DNA sequence: TGTGCCAGCAGTACACCGGGACTCAAAATCCCTACCGGGGAGCTGTTTTTT. Protein product: CASSTPGLKIPTGELFF.

CDR3 protein: CASSGYSGGSNYGYTF. Here the CDR3 DNA reads TGTGCCAGCAGCGGATACTCAGGGGGGTCTAACTATGGCTACACCTTC. The chain links TRBV13 to TRBJ1-2; TRBD1 matches at 7 bases. The germline CDR1 and CDR2 sequences are PRHDT and FYEKMQ (reference sequence). Trimming removed 5 bases from V and 0 bases from J; junction bases left unmatched: 9. The CDR3 spans 16 residues.

The sample holds a few counts of this clonotype. The chain combines TRBV5-1 with TRBJ2-5; 7 nucleotides agree with TRBD2. V shed 5 bases and J 4 bases; nucleotides not matched to a gene: 11. The CDR3 contains 15 residues. Germline values: CDR1 SGHRS, CDR2 YFSETQ. Written as DNA, the CDR3 is TGCGCCAGCAGTTTTGGACTAGTCCCACCAGAGACCCAGTACTTC. It encodes CASSFGLVPPETQYF.

The sample holds one count of this clonotype. This chain uses TRBV6-1 with TRBJ1-1; maybe TRBD1 (6 bases). The germline gives CDR1 MNHNS, CDR2 SASEGT. V was shortened by 5 bases and J by 6 bases, with 16 bases between the two germline ends. This CDR3 comprises 14 residues. Written as DNA, the CDR3 is TGTGCCAGCAGTCCTTCAGGGGCCGGCGCTGAAGCTTTCTTT. Encoded protein: CASSPSGAGAEAFF.

The chain links TRBV20-1 to TRBJ1-2; no firm D call. The CDR3 length is 13 residues. The germline CDR1 and CDR2 sequences are DFQATT and SNEGSKA (reference sequence). V was shortened by 6 bases and J by 0 bases, with 11 bases between the two germline ends. The CDR3 sequence is CSALRESNYGYTF. The CDR3 DNA follows: TGCAGTGCGTTGCGGGAGTCTAACTATGGCTACACCTTC.

This clonotype has only a few counts. V and J are TRBV6-1 and TRBJ1-6; 8 nucleotides align to TRBD1. The germline CDR1 and CDR2 sequences are MNHNS and SASEGT. This CDR3 is 14 amino acids long. J was trimmed by 9 bases and V by 7 bases; bases with no gene match: 8. The CDR3 region is CASTSRDRLSPLHF. The CDR3 DNA follows: TGTGCCAGCACCTCCCGGGACAGGCTTTCACCCCTCCACTTT.